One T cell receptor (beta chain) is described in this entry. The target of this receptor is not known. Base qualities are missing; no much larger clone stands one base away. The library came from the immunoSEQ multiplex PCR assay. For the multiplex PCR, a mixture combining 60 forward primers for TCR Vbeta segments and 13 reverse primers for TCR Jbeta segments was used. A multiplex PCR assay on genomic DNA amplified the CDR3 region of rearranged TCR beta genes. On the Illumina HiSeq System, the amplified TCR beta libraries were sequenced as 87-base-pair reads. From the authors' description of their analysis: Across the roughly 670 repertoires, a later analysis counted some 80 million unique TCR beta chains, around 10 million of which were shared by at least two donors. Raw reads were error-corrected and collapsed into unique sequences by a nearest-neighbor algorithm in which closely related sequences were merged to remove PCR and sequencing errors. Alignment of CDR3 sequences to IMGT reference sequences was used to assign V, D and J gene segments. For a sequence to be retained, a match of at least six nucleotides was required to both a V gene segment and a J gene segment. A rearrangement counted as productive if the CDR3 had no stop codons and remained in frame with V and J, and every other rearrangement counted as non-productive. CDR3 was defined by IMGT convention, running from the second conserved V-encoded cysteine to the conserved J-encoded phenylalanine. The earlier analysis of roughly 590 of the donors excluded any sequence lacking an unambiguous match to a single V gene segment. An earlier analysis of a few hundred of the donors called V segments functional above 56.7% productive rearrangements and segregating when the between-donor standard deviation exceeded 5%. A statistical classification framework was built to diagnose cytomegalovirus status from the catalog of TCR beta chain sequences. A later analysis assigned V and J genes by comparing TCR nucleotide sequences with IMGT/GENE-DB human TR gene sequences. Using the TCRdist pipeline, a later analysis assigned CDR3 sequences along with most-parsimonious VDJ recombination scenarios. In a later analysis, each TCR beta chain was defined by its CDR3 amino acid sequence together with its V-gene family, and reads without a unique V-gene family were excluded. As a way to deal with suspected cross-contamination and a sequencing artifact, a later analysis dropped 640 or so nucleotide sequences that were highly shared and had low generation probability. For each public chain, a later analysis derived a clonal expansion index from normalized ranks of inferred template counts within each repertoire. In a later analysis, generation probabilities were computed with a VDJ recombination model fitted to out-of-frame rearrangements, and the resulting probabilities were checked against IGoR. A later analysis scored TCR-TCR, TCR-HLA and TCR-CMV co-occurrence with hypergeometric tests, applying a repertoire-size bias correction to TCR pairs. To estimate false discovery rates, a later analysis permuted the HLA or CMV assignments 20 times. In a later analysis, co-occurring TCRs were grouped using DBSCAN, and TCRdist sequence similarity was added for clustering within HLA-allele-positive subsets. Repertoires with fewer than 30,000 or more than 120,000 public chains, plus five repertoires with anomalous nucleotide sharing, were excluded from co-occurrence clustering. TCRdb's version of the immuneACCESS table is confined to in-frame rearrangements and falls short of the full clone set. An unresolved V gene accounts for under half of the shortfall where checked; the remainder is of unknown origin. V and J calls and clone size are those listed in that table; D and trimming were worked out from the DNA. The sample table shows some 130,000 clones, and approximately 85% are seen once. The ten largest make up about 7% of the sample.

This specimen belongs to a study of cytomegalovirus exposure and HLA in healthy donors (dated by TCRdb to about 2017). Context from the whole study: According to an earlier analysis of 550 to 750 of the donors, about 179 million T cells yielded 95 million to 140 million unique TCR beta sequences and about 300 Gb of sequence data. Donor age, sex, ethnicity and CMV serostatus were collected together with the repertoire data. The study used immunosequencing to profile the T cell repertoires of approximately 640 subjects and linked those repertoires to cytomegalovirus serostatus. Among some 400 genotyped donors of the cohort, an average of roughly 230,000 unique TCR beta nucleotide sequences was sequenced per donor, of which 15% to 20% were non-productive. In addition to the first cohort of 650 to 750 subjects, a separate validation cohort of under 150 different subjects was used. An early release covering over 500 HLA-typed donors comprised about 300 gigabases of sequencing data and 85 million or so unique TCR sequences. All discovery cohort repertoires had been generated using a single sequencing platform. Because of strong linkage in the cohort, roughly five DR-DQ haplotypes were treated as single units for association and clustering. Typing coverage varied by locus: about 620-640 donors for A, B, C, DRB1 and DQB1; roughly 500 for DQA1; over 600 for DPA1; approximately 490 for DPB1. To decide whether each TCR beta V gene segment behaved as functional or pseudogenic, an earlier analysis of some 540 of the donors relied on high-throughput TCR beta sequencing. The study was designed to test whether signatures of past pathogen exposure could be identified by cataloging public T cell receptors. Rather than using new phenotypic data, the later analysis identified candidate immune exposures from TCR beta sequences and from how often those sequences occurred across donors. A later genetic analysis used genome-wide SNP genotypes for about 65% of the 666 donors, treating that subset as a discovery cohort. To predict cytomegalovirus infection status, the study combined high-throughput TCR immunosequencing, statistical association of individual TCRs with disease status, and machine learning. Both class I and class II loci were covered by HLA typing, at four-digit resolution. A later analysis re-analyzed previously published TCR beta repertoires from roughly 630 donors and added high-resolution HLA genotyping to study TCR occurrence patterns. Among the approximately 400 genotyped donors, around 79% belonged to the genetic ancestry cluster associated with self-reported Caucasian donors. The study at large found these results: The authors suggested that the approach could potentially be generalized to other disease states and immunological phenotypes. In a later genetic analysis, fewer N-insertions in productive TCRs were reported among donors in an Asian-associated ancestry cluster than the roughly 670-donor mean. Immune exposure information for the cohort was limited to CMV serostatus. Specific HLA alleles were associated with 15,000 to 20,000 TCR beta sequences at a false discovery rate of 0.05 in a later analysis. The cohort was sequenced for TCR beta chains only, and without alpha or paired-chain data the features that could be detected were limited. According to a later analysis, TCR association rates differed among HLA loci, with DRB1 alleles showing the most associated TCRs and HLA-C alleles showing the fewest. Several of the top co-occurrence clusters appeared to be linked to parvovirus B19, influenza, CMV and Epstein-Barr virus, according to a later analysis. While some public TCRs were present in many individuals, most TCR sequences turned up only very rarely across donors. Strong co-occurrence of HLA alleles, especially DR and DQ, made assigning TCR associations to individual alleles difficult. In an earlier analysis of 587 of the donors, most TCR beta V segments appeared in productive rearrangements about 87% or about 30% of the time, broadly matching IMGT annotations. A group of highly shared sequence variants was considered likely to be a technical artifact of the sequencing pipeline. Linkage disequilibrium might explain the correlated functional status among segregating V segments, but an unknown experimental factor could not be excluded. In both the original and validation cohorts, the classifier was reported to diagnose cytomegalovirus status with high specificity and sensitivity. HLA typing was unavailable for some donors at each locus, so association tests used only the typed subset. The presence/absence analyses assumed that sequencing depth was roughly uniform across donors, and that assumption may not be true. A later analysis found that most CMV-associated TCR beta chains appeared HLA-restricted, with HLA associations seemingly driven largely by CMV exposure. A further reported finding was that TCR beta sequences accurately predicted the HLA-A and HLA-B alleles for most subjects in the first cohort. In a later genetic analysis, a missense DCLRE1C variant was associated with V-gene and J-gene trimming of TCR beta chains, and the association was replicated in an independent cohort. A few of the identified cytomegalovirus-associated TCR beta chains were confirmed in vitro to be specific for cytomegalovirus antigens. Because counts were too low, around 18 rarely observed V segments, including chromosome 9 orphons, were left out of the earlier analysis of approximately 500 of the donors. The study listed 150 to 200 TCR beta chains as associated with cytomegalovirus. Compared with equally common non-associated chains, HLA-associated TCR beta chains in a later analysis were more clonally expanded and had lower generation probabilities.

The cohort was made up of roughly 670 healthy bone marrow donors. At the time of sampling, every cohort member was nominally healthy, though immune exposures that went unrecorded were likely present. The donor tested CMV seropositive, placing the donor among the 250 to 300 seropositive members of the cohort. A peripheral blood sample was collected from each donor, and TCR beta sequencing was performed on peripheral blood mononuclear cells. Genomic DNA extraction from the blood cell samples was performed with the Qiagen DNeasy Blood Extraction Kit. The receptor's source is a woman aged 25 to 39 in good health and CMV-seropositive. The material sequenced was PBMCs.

The CDR3: CASSYSSGIYEQYF. Read as DNA, the sequence is TGTGCCAGCAGTTACTCGTCGGGGATCTACGAGCAGTACTTC. The chain was built from TRBV6-6 and TRBJ2-7; TRBD2 is a possible D gene, resting on 5 matching bases. From its cysteine to its phenylalanine, the CDR3 spans 14 amino acids. Only the CDR3 portion is preserved as DNA: 42 bases, with reading frame beginning at the first base. Taken from the germline V gene (reference sequence), the CDR1 and CDR2 loops are MNHNY and SVGAGI. Deletion took 0 bases off V and 3 bases off J, with a span of 9 bases between the germline ends.